This T cell receptor beta chain was recorded in a study of blood T cell repertoires in COVID-19. Study-wide background: In Cohort 3, a recovered donor had either two negative PCRs, clearance, or symptom resolution. From T cells, B-cell-depleted T cells, or PBMCs came the material, which was cDNA or gDNA.

The CDR3 is 12 amino acids. CDR1 is SNHLY and CDR2 is FYNNEI in the germline V gene. The trim removed 9 bases at V and 5 bases at J, leaving 6 bases unmatched. Study processing details: Scientists estimated how many nucleated cells there were by amplifying reference gene primers. Assay used: immunoSEQ multiplex PCR; TCRdb lists only in-frame clones, some missing. V and J calls and clone size are those listed in that table; D and trimming were worked out from the DNA. The sample lists approximately 250,000 clones, more than 75% seen once, with around 2% in the top ten. The study recruited people aged about 18 to 95 years across some 23 US areas.

Sequencing input: PBMCs or T cells enriched from blood (not recorded which). This sequence originates from a woman aged 60 to 75 in a cohort exposed to, infected with or recovered from COVID-19 (not recorded which). The rearrangement uses TRBV2 and TRBJ1-2; TRBD1 matches 7 bases. The DNA of the CDR3 is TGTGCCAGACAGGGACAGAGATATGGCTACACCTTC. Its protein product is CARQGQRYGYTF.